This T cell receptor beta chain emerged from a study of cytomegalovirus exposure and HLA in healthy donors. The V and J ends lost 5 bases and 7 bases, in that order; junction bases with no gene match: 6. The length of the CDR3 is 14 residues. Germline V lookup: CDR1 SEHNR, CDR2 FQNEAQ (reference sequence). There are a few counts of this clone. Primers included in the PCR were 60 Vbeta and 13 Jbeta primers. This table comes from immunoSEQ multiplex PCR, and its TCRdb copy is limited to in-frame clones, with some not included. The table records about 130,000 clones, about 70% of them present only once. The chain links TRBV7-9 to TRBJ1-4, with 8 bases aligning to TRBD1. The sequence was obtained from a woman aged 60-75 years in good health and CMV-seropositive. Sequencing was performed on PBMCs. The CDR3 here is CASSLTGDSEKLFF. The CDR3, as DNA: TGTGCCAGCAGCCTGACAGGGGATAGTGAAAAACTGTTTTTT. The full variable domain, rest sourced from reference TRBV7-9 and TRBJ1-4, is DTGVSQNPRHKITKRGQNVTFRCDPISEHNRLYWYRQTLGQGPEFLTYFQNEAQLEKSRLLSDRFSAERPKGSFSTLEIQRTEQGDSAMYLCASSLTGDSEKLFFGSGTQLSVL.